A selection of T cell receptor beta chains follows, all from one sample in a study of early T cells in non-severe SARS-CoV-2 infection. One entry per CDR3 protein results from TCRdb running MiXCR on the 5' RACE reads. The sample records about 60,000 distinct CDR3 sequences, roughly 5.5% being singletons. Material: whole blood. The receptors come from an adult who was a healthcare worker with PCR-confirmed SARS-CoV-2 infection or an uninfected control (not recorded which). Both conserved end residues are part of each CDR3. Each record gives: D gene, clone size, J gene, V gene, CDR3 protein, CDR3 DNA. The D gene is left open where the match is weak. Some rows mark clone size as missing; the rest say once, few, many or name a class of expanded clone.

d_call: NA
clone_size: NA
j_call: TRBJ1-3
v_call: TRBV12-3/TRBV12-4
cdr3_aa: CASSYELLRDTIYF
cdr3_nt: TGTGCCAGCAGTTACGAATTACTACGGGACACCATATATTTT

d_call: TRBD2
clone_size: many
j_call: TRBJ2-2
v_call: TRBV5-5
cdr3_aa: CASSYGLANTGELFF
cdr3_nt: TGTGCCAGCAGCTATGGACTAGCGAACACCGGGGAGCTGTTTTTT

d_call: NA
clone_size: many
j_call: TRBJ2-4
v_call: TRBV29-1
cdr3_aa: CSVEGHLAKNIQYF
cdr3_nt: TGCAGCGTTGAAGGCCACCTAGCCAAAAACATTCAGTACTTC

d_call: NA
clone_size: many
j_call: TRBJ1-3
v_call: TRBV12-3/TRBV12-4
cdr3_aa: CASRNYGNTIYF
cdr3_nt: TGTGCCAGCAGGAATTATGGAAACACCATATATTTT

d_call: NA
clone_size: many
j_call: TRBJ2-7
v_call: TRBV4-3
cdr3_aa: CASSQEEASSYEQYF
cdr3_nt: TGCGCCAGCAGCCAAGAAGAGGCCAGCTCCTACGAGCAGTACTTC

d_call: TRBD1
clone_size: many
j_call: TRBJ1-1
v_call: TRBV5-4
cdr3_aa: CASSRDRVGTEAFF
cdr3_nt: TGTGCCAGCAGCCGGGACAGGGTGGGGACTGAAGCTTTCTTT

d_call: NA
clone_size: NA
j_call: TRBJ2-7
v_call: TRBV12-3/TRBV12-4
cdr3_aa: CASSFSPYEQYF
cdr3_nt: TGTGCCAGCAGTTTTTCCCCCTACGAGCAGTACTTC

d_call: NA
clone_size: many
j_call: TRBJ1-2
v_call: TRBV15
cdr3_aa: CATSRDPRATYGYTF
cdr3_nt: TGTGCCACCAGCAGAGATCCGAGGGCGACCTATGGCTACACCTTC

d_call: NA
clone_size: many
j_call: TRBJ2-7
v_call: TRBV15
cdr3_aa: CATSSPGGADPYEQYF
cdr3_nt: TGTGCCACCAGCAGCCCCGGTGGGGCAGACCCCTACGAGCAGTACTTC

d_call: TRBD2
clone_size: medium-sized
j_call: TRBJ2-1
v_call: TRBV7-2
cdr3_aa: CASSPGTSVYNEQFF
cdr3_nt: TGTGCCAGCAGCCCCGGGACTAGCGTCTACAATGAGCAGTTCTTC

d_call: TRBD2
clone_size: many
j_call: TRBJ2-1
v_call: TRBV4-3
cdr3_aa: CASSQAPGGRVGNEQFF
cdr3_nt: TGCGCCAGCAGCCAAGCCCCGGGAGGGCGCGTAGGAAATGAGCAGTTCTTC

d_call: TRBD1
clone_size: NA
j_call: TRBJ2-3
v_call: TRBV20-1
cdr3_aa: CSARRQGPRTDTQYF
cdr3_nt: TGCAGTGCCCGTCGACAGGGCCCCCGCACAGATACGCAGTATTTT

d_call: NA
clone_size: few
j_call: TRBJ1-4
v_call: TRBV29-1
cdr3_aa: CSSVGQMGKLFF
cdr3_nt: TGCAGCTCGGTCGGTCAGATGGGAAAACTGTTTTTT

d_call: TRBD2
clone_size: NA
j_call: TRBJ2-3
v_call: TRBV20-1
cdr3_aa: CSTSGGVDTQYF
cdr3_nt: TGCAGTACCAGCGGGGGCGTGGATACGCAGTATTTT

d_call: NA
clone_size: few
j_call: TRBJ2-2
v_call: TRBV20-1
cdr3_aa: CSGLLGDTGELFF
cdr3_nt: TGCAGTGGTCTTCTAGGAGACACCGGGGAGCTGTTTTTT

d_call: TRBD2
clone_size: NA
j_call: TRBJ2-1
v_call: TRBV6-1
cdr3_aa: CASSEGIAGVDEQFF
cdr3_nt: TGTGCCAGCAGTGAAGGGATAGCGGGAGTCGACGAGCAGTTCTTC

d_call: NA
clone_size: few
j_call: TRBJ2-6
v_call: TRBV7-2
cdr3_aa: CASSLVGANVLTF
cdr3_nt: TGTGCCAGCAGCTTAGTCGGGGCCAACGTCCTGACTTTC

d_call: NA
clone_size: NA
j_call: TRBJ1-2
v_call: TRBV29-1
cdr3_aa: CSVVAGANYGYTF
cdr3_nt: TGCAGCGTTGTGGCGGGGGCGAACTATGGCTACACCTTC

d_call: NA
clone_size: many
j_call: TRBJ2-1
v_call: TRBV7-9
cdr3_aa: CASSPTSSYNEQFF
cdr3_nt: TGTGCCAGCAGCCCCACGTCCTCCTACAATGAGCAGTTCTTC

d_call: NA
clone_size: many
j_call: TRBJ2-2
v_call: TRBV10-3
cdr3_aa: CAISERAGDYTGELFF
cdr3_nt: TGTGCCATCAGTGAGAGGGCAGGCGATTACACCGGGGAGCTGTTTTTT

d_call: NA
clone_size: NA
j_call: TRBJ2-7
v_call: TRBV20-1
cdr3_aa: CSARAASKKEQYF
cdr3_nt: TGCAGTGCTAGGGCGGCCTCCAAGAAGGAGCAGTACTTC

d_call: TRBD2
clone_size: NA
j_call: TRBJ2-2
v_call: TRBV12-3/TRBV12-4
cdr3_aa: CASSLGLALNTGELFF
cdr3_nt: TGTGCCAGCAGTCTCGGACTAGCCCTGAACACCGGGGAGCTGTTTTTT

d_call: TRBD1
clone_size: few
j_call: TRBJ2-3
v_call: TRBV20-1
cdr3_aa: CSASPPGQGLTDTQYF
cdr3_nt: TGCAGTGCTAGCCCCCCGGGACAGGGCCTCACAGATACGCAGTATTTT

d_call: TRBD1
clone_size: few
j_call: TRBJ1-2
v_call: TRBV24-1
cdr3_aa: CATSGSWTGDKDGYTF
cdr3_nt: TGTGCCACCAGTGGATCTTGGACAGGGGATAAGGATGGCTACACCTTC

d_call: NA
clone_size: many
j_call: TRBJ1-2
v_call: TRBV12-3/TRBV12-4
cdr3_aa: CASTTSANYGYTF
cdr3_nt: TGTGCCAGCACTACGAGCGCTAACTATGGCTACACCTTC

d_call: NA
clone_size: many
j_call: TRBJ1-2
v_call: TRBV19
cdr3_aa: CASSIDPRGYTF
cdr3_nt: TGTGCCAGTAGTATAGATCCAAGGGGCTACACCTTC

d_call: TRBD2
clone_size: NA
j_call: TRBJ2-7
v_call: TRBV3-1
cdr3_aa: CASSPTAGIAGVFFYEQYF
cdr3_nt: TGTGCCAGCAGCCCGACCGCGGGAATAGCGGGGGTATTTTTCTACGAGCAGTACTTC

d_call: NA
clone_size: many
j_call: TRBJ2-7
v_call: TRBV7-2
cdr3_aa: CASSFDRLNEQYF
cdr3_nt: TGTGCCAGCAGCTTCGACAGACTCAACGAGCAGTACTTC

d_call: NA
clone_size: many
j_call: TRBJ1-4
v_call: TRBV20-1
cdr3_aa: CSARDQGTNEKLFF
cdr3_nt: TGCAGTGCTAGGGACCAGGGGACTAATGAAAAACTGTTTTTT

d_call: TRBD2
clone_size: NA
j_call: TRBJ2-1
v_call: TRBV12-3/TRBV12-4
cdr3_aa: CASTLSGRSNNEQFF
cdr3_nt: TGTGCCAGCACCCTTAGCGGGAGGAGTAACAATGAGCAGTTCTTC

d_call: TRBD2
clone_size: many
j_call: TRBJ2-1
v_call: TRBV4-2
cdr3_aa: CASSQPGTSGRASNEQFF
cdr3_nt: TGTGCCAGCAGCCAACCCGGGACTAGCGGGAGGGCCTCCAATGAGCAGTTCTTC

d_call: TRBD2
clone_size: many
j_call: TRBJ2-1
v_call: TRBV10-2
cdr3_aa: CASSGSSGYNEQFF
cdr3_nt: TGCGCCAGCAGTGGGTCTAGCGGTTACAATGAGCAGTTCTTC

d_call: NA
clone_size: few
j_call: TRBJ2-3
v_call: TRBV20-1
cdr3_aa: CSAPFPDTQYF
cdr3_nt: TGCAGTGCCCCGTTCCCAGATACGCAGTATTTT

d_call: NA
clone_size: NA
j_call: TRBJ1-2
v_call: TRBV5-5
cdr3_aa: CASSLPFPGANYGYTF
cdr3_nt: TGTGCCAGCAGCTTGCCGTTTCCAGGGGCTAACTATGGCTACACCTTC

d_call: NA
clone_size: many
j_call: TRBJ1-1
v_call: TRBV6-5
cdr3_aa: CASSYAPNTEAFF
cdr3_nt: TGTGCCAGCAGTTACGCCCCGAACACTGAAGCTTTCTTT

d_call: NA
clone_size: many
j_call: TRBJ2-7
v_call: TRBV5-1
cdr3_aa: CASSPVGTGTSYEQYF
cdr3_nt: TGCGCCAGCAGCCCGGTCGGTACAGGCACTTCCTACGAGCAGTACTTC

d_call: NA
clone_size: NA
j_call: TRBJ1-2
v_call: TRBV13
cdr3_aa: CASSSGLTYGYTF
cdr3_nt: TGTGCCAGCAGCTCAGGTCTTACCTATGGCTACACCTTC

d_call: NA
clone_size: many
j_call: TRBJ2-1
v_call: TRBV12-3/TRBV12-4
cdr3_aa: CASSLEGVYNEQFF
cdr3_nt: TGTGCCAGCAGTTTGGAGGGGGTCTACAATGAGCAGTTCTTC

d_call: NA
clone_size: few
j_call: TRBJ2-3
v_call: TRBV5-1
cdr3_aa: CASSLDPANTDTQYF
cdr3_nt: TGCGCCAGCAGCTTGGATCCAGCCAACACAGATACGCAGTATTTT

d_call: TRBD1
clone_size: few
j_call: TRBJ1-1
v_call: TRBV6-1
cdr3_aa: CASSEQGAPILNTEAFF
cdr3_nt: TGTGCCAGCAGTGAACAGGGGGCCCCGATCCTGAACACTGAAGCTTTCTTT

d_call: NA
clone_size: NA
j_call: TRBJ2-1
v_call: TRBV15
cdr3_aa: CATSRELIPSGDNEQFF
cdr3_nt: TGTGCCACCAGCAGAGAGTTGATCCCCAGCGGCGACAATGAGCAGTTCTTC

d_call: TRBD1
clone_size: few
j_call: TRBJ2-5
v_call: TRBV7-9
cdr3_aa: CASSPRDRGNQETQYF
cdr3_nt: TGTGCCAGCAGCCCACGGGACAGGGGAAACCAAGAGACCCAGTACTTC

d_call: NA
clone_size: many
j_call: TRBJ2-3
v_call: TRBV5-1
cdr3_aa: CASSLGPLRQVGLDTQYF
cdr3_nt: TGCGCCAGCAGCTTGGGCCCCCTTCGACAGGTTGGGCTGGATACGCAGTATTTT

d_call: NA
clone_size: NA
j_call: TRBJ2-2
v_call: TRBV6-1
cdr3_aa: CASSELAVTGELFF
cdr3_nt: TGTGCCAGCAGTGAACTGGCAGTCACCGGGGAGCTGTTTTTT

d_call: TRBD1
clone_size: NA
j_call: TRBJ1-5
v_call: TRBV4-1
cdr3_aa: CASSQTVQGNQPQHF
cdr3_nt: TGCGCCAGCAGCCAAACCGTACAGGGGAATCAGCCCCAGCATTTT

d_call: NA
clone_size: many
j_call: TRBJ1-4
v_call: TRBV5-1
cdr3_aa: CASSLSVQGGEKLFF
cdr3_nt: TGCGCCAGCAGCTTGTCGGTCCAAGGAGGCGAAAAACTGTTTTTT

d_call: TRBD1
clone_size: NA
j_call: TRBJ2-7
v_call: TRBV4-3
cdr3_aa: CASSQVAGQGRGEQYF
cdr3_nt: TGCGCCAGCAGCCAAGTGGCAGGACAGGGCAGGGGCGAGCAGTACTTC